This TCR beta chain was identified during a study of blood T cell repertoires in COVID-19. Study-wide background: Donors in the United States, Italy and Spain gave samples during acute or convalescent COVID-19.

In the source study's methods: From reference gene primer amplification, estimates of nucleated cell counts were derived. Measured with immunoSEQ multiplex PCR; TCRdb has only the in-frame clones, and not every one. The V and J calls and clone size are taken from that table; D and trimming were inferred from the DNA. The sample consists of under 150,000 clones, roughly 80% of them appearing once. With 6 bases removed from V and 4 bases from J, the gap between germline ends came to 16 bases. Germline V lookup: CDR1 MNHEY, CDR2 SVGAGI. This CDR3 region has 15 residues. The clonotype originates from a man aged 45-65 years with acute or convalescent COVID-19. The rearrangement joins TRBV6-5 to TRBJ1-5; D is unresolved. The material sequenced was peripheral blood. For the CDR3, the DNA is TGTGCCAGCAGGGAGGATGTGGGGAGAAATCAGCCCCAGCATTTT. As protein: CASREDVGRNQPQHF.